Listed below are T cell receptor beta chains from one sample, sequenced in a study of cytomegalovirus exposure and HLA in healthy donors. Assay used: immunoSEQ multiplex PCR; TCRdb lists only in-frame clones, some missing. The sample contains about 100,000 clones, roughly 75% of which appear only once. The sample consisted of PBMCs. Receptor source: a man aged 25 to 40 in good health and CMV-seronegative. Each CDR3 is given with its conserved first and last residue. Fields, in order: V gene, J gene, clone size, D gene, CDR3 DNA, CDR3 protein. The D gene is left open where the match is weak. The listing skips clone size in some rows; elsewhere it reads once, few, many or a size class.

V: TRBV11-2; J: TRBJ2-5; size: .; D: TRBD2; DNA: TGTGCCAGCAGCATCGCTAGCGGGGGGGTCCAAGAGACCCAGTACTTC; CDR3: CASSIASGGVQETQYF
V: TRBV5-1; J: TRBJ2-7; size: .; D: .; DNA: TGCGCCAGCAGCATGGACAGTTACTACGAGCAGTACTTC; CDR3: CASSMDSYYEQYF
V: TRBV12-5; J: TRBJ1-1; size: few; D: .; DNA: TGTGCTAGTGGTCCGAGCCATAAAGAAGCTTTCTTT; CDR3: CASGPSHKEAFF
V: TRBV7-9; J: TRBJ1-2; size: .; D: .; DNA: TGTGCCAGCAGCAAAATACCAAGGGAGGGCTACACCTTC; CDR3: CASSKIPREGYTF
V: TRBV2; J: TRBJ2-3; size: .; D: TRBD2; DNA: TGTGCCAGCAGAGATAGCGGGAGCAGCACAGATACGCAGTATTTT; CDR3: CASRDSGSSTDTQYF
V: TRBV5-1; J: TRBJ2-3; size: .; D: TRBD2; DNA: TGCGCCAGCAGCACCGGGACTAGCTACGGAGATACGCAGTATTTT; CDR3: CASSTGTSYGDTQYF
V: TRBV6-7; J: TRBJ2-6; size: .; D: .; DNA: TGTGCCAGCTCCTCTGTGGCGGGGCCCTCTGGGGCCAACGTCCTGACTTTC; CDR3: CASSSVAGPSGANVLTF
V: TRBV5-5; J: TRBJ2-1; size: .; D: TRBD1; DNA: TGTGCCAGCAGCTTCGGGACAGTTACTAATGAGCAGTTCTTC; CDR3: CASSFGTVTNEQFF
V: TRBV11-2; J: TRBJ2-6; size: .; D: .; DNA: TGTGCCAGCAGCTCCAGGGAGGTTGGGGCCAACGTCCTGACTTTC; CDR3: CASSSREVGANVLTF
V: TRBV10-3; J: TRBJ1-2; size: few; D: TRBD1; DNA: TGTGCCATCAGGGACGACAGGGGGTATGGCTACACCTTC; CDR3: CAIRDDRGYGYTF
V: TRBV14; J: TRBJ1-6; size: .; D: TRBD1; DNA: TGTGCCAGCACAGGGGGCTCACCCCTCCACTTT; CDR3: CASTGGSPLHF
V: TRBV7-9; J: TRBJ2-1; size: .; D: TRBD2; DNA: TGTGCCAGCAGCCCGAACGGGGGGGAGCAGTTCTTC; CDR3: CASSPNGGEQFF
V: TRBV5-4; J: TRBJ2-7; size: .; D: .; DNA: TGTGCCAGCAGCTCAGGGAATTCCTACGAGCAGTACTTC; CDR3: CASSSGNSYEQYF
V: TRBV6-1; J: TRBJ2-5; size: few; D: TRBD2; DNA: TGTGCCAGCAGTGATGGGGGGGGTCGGTTAGAGACCCAGTACTTC; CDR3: CASSDGGGRLETQYF
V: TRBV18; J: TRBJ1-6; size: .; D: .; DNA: TGTGCCAGCTCACCTCGGGTCGGTAATAATTCACCCCTCCACTTT; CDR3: CASSPRVGNNSPLHF
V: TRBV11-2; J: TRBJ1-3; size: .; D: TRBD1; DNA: TGTGCCAGCAGCCAAGTGGGACAGGGGCGCTCTGGAAACACCATATATTTT; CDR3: CASSQVGQGRSGNTIYF
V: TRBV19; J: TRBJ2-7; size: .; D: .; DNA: TGTGCCAGTAAGGGGCGGGACGCTTTTGTGAACGAGCAGTACTTC; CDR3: CASKGRDAFVNEQYF
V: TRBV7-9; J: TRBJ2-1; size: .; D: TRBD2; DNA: TGTGCCAGCAGCTTCACGACGGGGGGGCTAGTGGGACGTGCTGAGCAGTTCTTC; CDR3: CASSFTTGGLVGRAEQFF
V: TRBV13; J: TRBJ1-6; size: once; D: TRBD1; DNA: TGTGCCAGCAGCGCAACAGGGGGGAATTCACCCCTCCACTTT; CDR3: CASSATGGNSPLHF
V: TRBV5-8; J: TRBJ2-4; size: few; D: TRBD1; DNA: TGTGCCTCGGCACAGGGGGCGTTAGCCAAAAACATTCAGTACTTC; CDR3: CASAQGALAKNIQYF
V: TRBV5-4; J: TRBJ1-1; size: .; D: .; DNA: TGTGCCAGCAGCTTGGCTCGGGATTCCACTGAAGCTTTCTTT; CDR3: CASSLARDSTEAFF
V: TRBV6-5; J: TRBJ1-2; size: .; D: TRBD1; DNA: TGTGCCAGCAGCCCCGACAGGGACTATGGCTACACCTTC; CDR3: CASSPDRDYGYTF
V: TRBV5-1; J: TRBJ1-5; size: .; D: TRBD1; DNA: TGCGCCAGCAGACAGGGGGTAAATCAGCCCCAGCATTTT; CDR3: CASRQGVNQPQHF
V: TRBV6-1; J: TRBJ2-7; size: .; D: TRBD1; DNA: TGTGCCAGCAGTGCCGGGACAGGGGGGAACGAGCAGTACTTC; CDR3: CASSAGTGGNEQYF
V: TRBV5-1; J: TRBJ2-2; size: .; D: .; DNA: TGCGCCAGCAGCTCCTCCCAGAAGGATCTAGCTCTCGGGGAGCTGTTTTTT; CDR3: CASSSSQKDLALGELFF
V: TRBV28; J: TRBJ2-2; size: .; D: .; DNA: TGTGCCAGCAGCCAACAGGGTCCCGCCGGGGAGCTGTTTTTT; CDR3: CASSQQGPAGELFF
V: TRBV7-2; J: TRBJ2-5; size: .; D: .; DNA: TGTGCCAGCAGCGCGCGAGAGACCCAGTACTTC; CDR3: CASSARETQYF
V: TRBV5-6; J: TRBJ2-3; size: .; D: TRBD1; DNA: TGTGCCAGCAGCCTTCGACAGGGGGGCACAGATACGCAGTATTTT; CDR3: CASSLRQGGTDTQYF
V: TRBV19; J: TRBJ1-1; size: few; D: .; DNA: TGTGCCAGTAGTCTCAACAGGAACACTGAAGCTTTCTTT; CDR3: CASSLNRNTEAFF
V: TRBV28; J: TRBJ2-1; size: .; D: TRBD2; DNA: TGTGCCAGCAGTCTTCAGCGGGGGGCGGTGGGTGAGCAGTTCTTC; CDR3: CASSLQRGAVGEQFF
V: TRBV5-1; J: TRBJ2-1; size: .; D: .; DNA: TGCGCCAGCAGCGGGTGGGGCCTGTACAATGAGCAGTTCTTC; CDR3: CASSGWGLYNEQFF
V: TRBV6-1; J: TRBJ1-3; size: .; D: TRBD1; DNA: TGTGCCAGCAGTGAGACAGGGGGAAGTGGAAACACCATATATTTT; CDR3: CASSETGGSGNTIYF
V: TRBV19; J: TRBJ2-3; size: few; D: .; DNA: TGTGCCAGTAGCACCTTACCGGGACTTCTCACAGATACGCAGTATTTT; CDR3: CASSTLPGLLTDTQYF
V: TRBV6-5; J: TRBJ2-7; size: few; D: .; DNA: TGTGCCAGCAGTTACTCGGCAGGAACCTACGAGCAGTACTTC; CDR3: CASSYSAGTYEQYF
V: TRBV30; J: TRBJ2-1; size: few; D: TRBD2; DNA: TGTGCCTGGAGCACCGGGGGGGTCGGGCAGTTCTTC; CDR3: CAWSTGGVGQFF
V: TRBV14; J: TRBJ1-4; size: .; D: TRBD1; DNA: TGTGCCAGCAGCCGGACAGGGGAAAAACTGTTTTTT; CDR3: CASSRTGEKLFF
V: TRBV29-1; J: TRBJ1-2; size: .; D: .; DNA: TGCAGCGTTGAAGATCAACAGTTCTATGACTACACCTTC; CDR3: CSVEDQQFYDYTF
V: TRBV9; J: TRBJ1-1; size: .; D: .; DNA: TGTGCCAGCAGCGTAGACCAGGATCGGGAAGCTTTCTTT; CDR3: CASSVDQDREAFF
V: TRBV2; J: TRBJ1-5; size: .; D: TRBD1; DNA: TGTGCCAGCAGCGAAAGACAGGGGGGCAATCAGCCCCAGCATTTT; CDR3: CASSERQGGNQPQHF
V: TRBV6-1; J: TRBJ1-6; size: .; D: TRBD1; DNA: TGTGCCAGCAGTGTGGGACAGGGGGCCACTAATTCACCCCTCCACTTT; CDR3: CASSVGQGATNSPLHF
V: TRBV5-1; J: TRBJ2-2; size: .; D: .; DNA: TGCGCCAGCAGCTGGAAGGTAGCGCATGCGAGGACCGGGGAGCTGTTTTTT; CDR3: CASSWKVAHARTGELFF
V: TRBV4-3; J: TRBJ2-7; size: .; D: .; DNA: TGCGCCAGCAGCCAAGACAGGGGTTACGAGCAGTACTTC; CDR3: CASSQDRGYEQYF
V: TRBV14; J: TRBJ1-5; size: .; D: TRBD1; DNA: TGTGCCAGCAGCCCTGCCCAGGGAGACAGGGGTCTTAGCAATCAGCCCCAGCATTTT; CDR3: CASSPAQGDRGLSNQPQHF
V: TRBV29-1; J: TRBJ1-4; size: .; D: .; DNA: TGCAGCGCCTACAGGGCAGACAAACTGTTTTTT; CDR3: CSAYRADKLFF
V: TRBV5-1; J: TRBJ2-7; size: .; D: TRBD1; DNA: TGCGCCAGCAGCATGGCCGGGACAGGGACCTACGAGCAGTACTTC; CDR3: CASSMAGTGTYEQYF
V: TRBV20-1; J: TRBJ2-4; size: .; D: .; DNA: TGCAGTGCGAGGGTCGGGAACATTCAGTACTTC; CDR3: CSARVGNIQYF